Below, one T cell receptor beta chain is given with its context. As yet, its antigen is unknown. This entry belongs to a study of OX40 agonist ivuxolimab in advanced cancers. Findings of the study overall: CD8+ T cells averaged more expanded clones than CD4+.

The CDR3 sequence is 12 residues long. CDR1 and CDR2 (germline): SGDLS, YYNGEE. The V gene lost 0 bases and the J gene lost 9 bases, with 9 bases spanning the gap. Sequencing used immunoSEQ multiplex PCR; TCRdb keeps in-frame clones, though not all of them. Of around 100,000 clones in the sample, 90% to 95% were seen once. Sequenced material: CD4+ or CD8+ T cells sorted from blood, taken in a trial of the OX40 agonist ivuxolimab. The rearrangement uses TRBV9 and TRBJ1-1; no definite D call. The TCR comes from an adult with an advanced solid tumor such as melanoma, head and neck, liver or kidney cancer. The CDR3 coding sequence is TGTGCCAGCAGCGTAGTGGAGGGAAAAGCTTTCTTT. Translated, it gives CASSVVEGKAFF.